This T cell receptor (beta chain) stems from a study of long-term antiretroviral therapy in people with HIV. Study as a whole: Samples collected earliest predate the 2015 immediate-ART recommendation by about a decade.

The V gene lost 3 bases and the J gene lost 2 bases, with 7 bases spanning the gap. Germline V gene data show CDR1 as SGDLS and CDR2 as YYNGEE. The CDR3 has 13 residues. For this clone: Its target is not known.

Study-level findings and limits: CDR3 length ranges were narrower in HIV repertoires than in controls. Repertoire composition at all time points was dominated by clones that had expanded before ART.

This was the immunoSEQ v3.0 assay at survey level. Using immunoSEQ multiplex PCR, the repertoire was profiled, and TCRdb retains in-frame clones only, with some absent. The sample yields 20,000 to 25,000 clones, approximately 80% seen once. Specimens carried about 0.9-10 million cryopreserved PBMC before DNA extraction. The rearrangement links TRBV9 to TRBJ2-3; the D is unclear. Sequenced material: unsorted PBMCs, taken 0.2 years after starting antiretroviral therapy. The TCR originated in a woman between 25 and 40 years old with HIV. Here the CDR3 DNA reads TGTGCCAGCAGCGAGATTTTCACAGATACGCAGTATTTT. Protein: CASSEIFTDTQYF.